Listed below are T cell receptor beta chains from one sample, sequenced in a study of OX40 agonist ivuxolimab in advanced cancers. Generated by immunoSEQ multiplex PCR, the TCRdb table keeps only in-frame clones and is missing some. Of about 73,000 clones listed, about nine tenths are singletons. This sample comprised CD4+ or CD8+ T cells sorted from blood, obtained in a trial of the OX40 agonist ivuxolimab. Receptors originate from an adult with an advanced solid tumor such as melanoma, head and neck, liver or kidney cancer. The CDR3 runs from the conserved cysteine through the conserved F or W. A D gene is named only where the DNA matches it firmly. Size tells how often a clone was seen (once, few, many) or the class of an expanded clone, and some rows leave it out.

j_call v_call d_call clone_size cdr3_aa cdr3_nt
TRBJ2-3 TRBV9 TRBD2 - CASSAGRERASTDTQYF TGTGCCAGCAGCGCGGGGCGGGAGAGGGCCTCCACAGATACGCAGTATTTT
TRBJ1-4 TRBV4-1 TRBD1 once CASSHARDSPGANEKLFF TGCGCCAGCAGCCACGCCCGGGACAGCCCCGGGGCTAATGAAAAACTGTTTTTT
TRBJ2-3 TRBV27 - once CASTWGNGADTQYF TGTGCCAGCACTTGGGGGAATGGAGCAGATACGCAGTATTTT
TRBJ1-5 TRBV6-5 - - CASSYGGSQPQHF TGTGCCAGCAGTTACGGGGGGAGTCAGCCCCAGCATTTT
TRBJ2-5 TRBV7-9 - - CASSSPVEQETQYF TGTGCCAGCAGCTCGCCCGTTGAGCAAGAGACCCAGTACTTC
TRBJ2-7 TRBV2 - - CASSLSLEGPYEQYF TGTGCCAGCAGTCTCTCCCTCGAGGGGCCTTACGAGCAGTACTTC
TRBJ2-3 TRBV13 TRBD2 - CASSETSGRTLGTDTQYF TGTGCCAGCAGCGAGACTAGCGGGAGGACCCTTGGCACAGATACGCAGTATTTT
TRBJ2-4 TRBV28 TRBD2 - CASSSRLADLAKNIQYF TGTGCCAGCAGCTCCCGTCTAGCGGACCTAGCCAAAAACATTCAGTACTTC
TRBJ2-3 TRBV6-5 TRBD2 - CASSLQAGVTDTQYF TGTGCCAGCAGTTTGCAGGCGGGAGTGACAGATACGCAGTATTTT
TRBJ1-2 TRBV5-4 TRBD1 - CASSPTGFYGYTF TGTGCCAGCAGTCCGACAGGGTTCTATGGCTACACCTTC
TRBJ2-7 TRBV28 - - CASSLLRQQDF TGTGCCAGCAGCCTACTCCGCCAGCAGGACTTC
TRBJ2-7 TRBV7-9 - - CASSLWEGAFSEQYF TGTGCCAGCAGCTTATGGGAGGGGGCCTTTTCCGAGCAGTACTTC
TRBJ1-3 TRBV9 - once CASSVDPLSSGNTIYF TGTGCCAGCAGCGTAGACCCCCTGAGCTCTGGAAACACCATATATTTT
TRBJ1-1 TRBV5-3 - once CARSLVFCEAFF TGTGCCAGAAGCTTGGTTTTTTGCGAAGCTTTCTTT